The rows below give T cell receptor beta chains drawn from one sample of a study of cytomegalovirus exposure and HLA in healthy donors. Profiling relied on immunoSEQ multiplex PCR, and the TCRdb table lists in-frame clones only, not all of them. The top ten clones hold roughly 1.9% of a sample with 130,000 or so clones, approximately 82% of them seen once. The sequenced material came from PBMCs. Receptors originate from a woman aged 40 to 50 in good health and CMV-seronegative. The CDR3 runs from the conserved cysteine through the conserved F or W. Each record gives: V gene, D gene, J gene, CDR3 length, clone size, CDR3 protein, CDR3 DNA. The D gene is left open where the match is weak. Some rows have no size entry. The others give once, few or many, or a class for an expanded clone.

>TRBV28|TRBD1|TRBJ1-5|16|-
CASSSGTGKGNQPQHF
TGTGCCAGCAGCTCCGGGACAGGGAAAGGCAATCAGCCCCAGCATTTT
>TRBV19|TRBD1|TRBJ1-5|14|-
CASSISGGTQPQHF
TGTGCCAGTAGTATATCAGGGGGCACTCAGCCCCAGCATTTT
>TRBV30|TRBD2|TRBJ2-1|17|-
CAWSALLGSGSYNEQFF
TGTGCCTGGAGTGCCCTCCTCGGCAGCGGGAGCTACAATGAGCAGTTCTTC
>TRBV5-6|TRBD1|TRBJ2-3|15|few
CASSTTGTVTDTQYF
TGTGCCAGCAGCACCACCGGGACAGTCACAGATACGCAGTATTTT
>TRBV19|TRBD1|TRBJ1-1|14|-
CASRWTGGNTEAFF
TGTGCCAGTAGGTGGACAGGGGGAAACACTGAAGCTTTCTTT
>TRBV28|-|TRBJ1-2|15|-
CASSSSVGVIRGYTF
TGTGCCAGCAGTTCCTCGGTCGGGGTGATACGGGGCTACACCTTC
>TRBV28|-|TRBJ2-7|15|-
CASSLSSGYIYEQYF
TGTGCCAGCAGTTTATCTTCGGGATACATTTACGAGCAGTACTTC
>TRBV21-1|-|TRBJ2-7|11|-
CASTTAYEQYF
TGTGCCAGCACCACAGCCTACGAGCAGTACTTC
>TRBV9|TRBD2|TRBJ2-7|15|-
CASSPSSGNPYEQYF
TGTGCCAGCAGCCCGTCTAGCGGGAACCCCTACGAGCAGTACTTC
>TRBV4-1|TRBD2|TRBJ2-1|18|-
CASSRGLAGGPLEREQFF
TGCGCCAGCAGCCGCGGACTAGCGGGAGGGCCTCTGGAGCGGGAGCAGTTCTTC
>TRBV7-3|-|TRBJ1-1|13|-
CASSLTLNTEAFF
TGTGCCAGCAGCTTAACTCTAAACACTGAAGCTTTCTTT
>TRBV7-6|TRBD1|TRBJ2-6|19|-
CASSLARDRIVSGANVLTF
TGTGCCAGCAGCTTAGCTCGGGACAGAATTGTATCTGGGGCCAACGTCCTGACTTTC
>TRBV11-3|-|TRBJ1-5|14|-
CATKLQNGLRVLDF
TGTGCCACCAAGCTGCAAAACGGACTAAGGGTGTTGGATTTT
>TRBV5-1|-|TRBJ2-7|15|few
CASSLTPSDSYEQYF
TGCGCCAGCAGCTTGACGCCGAGTGACTCCTACGAGCAGTACTTC
>TRBV28|-|TRBJ1-5|12|-
CASSLLRQPQHF
TGTGCCAGCAGTTTACTCAGGCAGCCCCAGCATTTT
>TRBV18|TRBD1|TRBJ1-2|14|-
CASSRTGANYGYTF
TGTGCCAGCTCGCGGACAGGGGCGAACTATGGCTACACCTTC
>TRBV7-2|-|TRBJ1-5|15|-
CASSLGTGIGQPQHF
TGTGCCAGCAGCTTAGGGACGGGGATCGGGCAGCCCCAGCATTTT
>TRBV7-6|TRBD2|TRBJ2-7|14|-
CASSRSGSGYEQYF
TGTGCCAGCAGCCGGAGCGGGAGCGGCTACGAGCAGTACTTC
>TRBV2|-|TRBJ1-5|14|-
CASSESPGYQPQHF
TGTGCCAGCAGTGAATCGCCCGGGTATCAGCCCCAGCATTTT
>TRBV7-9|TRBD1|TRBJ1-2|15|once
CASSLGDSHFYGYTF
TGTGCCAGCAGCTTAGGGGACAGCCACTTCTATGGCTACACCTTC
>TRBV28|TRBD1|TRBJ2-7|16|-
CASSSGQAEKRYEQYF
TGTGCCAGCAGTTCGGGACAGGCTGAAAAGCGGTACGAGCAGTACTTC
>TRBV18|TRBD1|TRBJ1-5|17|-
CASSPDRGDELNQPQHF
TGTGCCAGCTCACCAGACAGGGGCGATGAGCTTAATCAGCCCCAGCATTTT
>TRBV7-2|TRBD1|TRBJ1-1|13|-
CASSSDRGTEAFF
TGTGCCAGCAGCTCCGACAGGGGTACTGAAGCTTTCTTT
>TRBV7-8|-|TRBJ2-5|16|few
CASSKPGQDSQETQYF
TGTGCCAGCAGCAAACCGGGACAAGACTCACAAGAGACCCAGTACTTC
>TRBV12-5|-|TRBJ1-3|14|few
CASGFGQPGNTIYF
TGTGCTAGTGGTTTCGGACAGCCTGGAAACACCATATATTTT
>TRBV4-1|-|TRBJ2-7|15|-
CASSQDRTASYEQYF
TGCGCCAGCAGCCAAGATCGGACAGCCTCCTACGAGCAGTACTTC
>TRBV19|-|TRBJ2-1|15|-
CASSVEGRLVGEQFF
TGTGCCAGTAGTGTCGAGGGGCGACTAGTTGGTGAGCAGTTCTTC
>TRBV7-9|-|TRBJ2-2|13|-
CANAKQGPGELFF
TGTGCCAACGCGAAACAGGGTCCCGGGGAGCTGTTTTTT
>TRBV28|-|TRBJ1-5|16|-
CASRSRAAYSNQPQHF
TGTGCCAGCAGGTCGCGGGCAGCCTATAGCAATCAGCCCCAGCATTTT
>TRBV30|TRBD1|TRBJ2-7|15|-
CAWNIGADRVGEQYF
TGTGCCTGGAACATAGGGGCCGACAGGGTGGGGGAGCAGTACTTC
>TRBV29-1|TRBD2|TRBJ2-1|13|-
CSVNSGRANEQFF
TGCAGCGTTAACAGCGGGAGGGCCAATGAGCAGTTCTTC
>TRBV4-3|TRBD1|TRBJ1-1|17|few
CASSQDLGQGVNTEAFF
TGCGCCAGCAGCCAAGATCTGGGGCAGGGGGTGAACACTGAAGCTTTCTTT
>TRBV14|TRBD1|TRBJ1-1|16|-
CASSQGRTGGYTEAFF
TGTGCCAGCAGCCAAGGGAGGACAGGGGGCTACACTGAAGCTTTCTTT
>TRBV6-5|-|TRBJ2-7|12|-
CASGRPGNEQYF
TGTGCCAGCGGGAGGCCGGGTAACGAGCAGTACTTC
>TRBV15|-|TRBJ1-1|17|few
CATSREGRRNLNTEAFF
TGTGCCACCAGCAGAGAGGGGCGCAGGAACCTGAACACTGAAGCTTTCTTT
>TRBV4-2|-|TRBJ2-2|14|once
CASSHPQGTGELFF
TGTGCCAGCAGCCACCCTCAGGGTACCGGGGAGCTGTTTTTT
>TRBV9|TRBD2|TRBJ2-1|13|-
CASSVSVAGGPVF
TGTGCCAGCAGCGTTTCCGTTGCGGGAGGGCCGGTCTTC
>TRBV7-9|-|TRBJ2-1|15|-
CASSPPREFVDEQFF
TGTGCCAGCAGCCCTCCTCGGGAGTTTGTCGATGAGCAGTTCTTC
>TRBV28|-|TRBJ1-5|15|-
CASSWRTESNQPQHF
TGTGCCAGCAGTTGGAGGACGGAAAGCAATCAGCCCCAGCATTTT
>TRBV5-4|TRBD2|TRBJ2-1|16|-
CASSRPGLAAYNEQFF
TGTGCCAGCAGCAGACCGGGACTAGCAGCCTACAATGAGCAGTTCTTC
>TRBV7-3|TRBD2|TRBJ2-5|15|-
CASSSGLAGTETQYF
TGTGCCAGCAGCTCCGGACTAGCGGGAACAGAGACCCAGTACTTC
>TRBV29-1|-|TRBJ2-7|13|few
CSAESERDYEQYF
TGCAGCGCCGAATCGGAACGGGACTACGAGCAGTACTTC
>TRBV4-1|-|TRBJ2-1|16|once
CASSQDFGGSYNEQFF
TGCGCCAGCAGCCAAGATTTCGGGGGTTCCTACAATGAGCAGTTCTTC
>TRBV18|TRBD1|TRBJ2-7|18|-
CASSPPWDRHGDSYEQYF
TGTGCCAGCTCACCACCGTGGGACAGGCACGGGGATTCCTACGAGCAGTACTTC
>TRBV7-5|-|TRBJ2-1|15|-
CARSPPRWLDAEQFF
TGTGCCAGAAGCCCCCCACGGTGGCTAGATGCTGAGCAGTTCTTC
>TRBV14|-|TRBJ2-3|16|-
CASSPKMGALTDTQYF
TGTGCCAGCAGCCCTAAGATGGGGGCGCTCACAGATACGCAGTATTTT
>TRBV4-2|TRBD1|TRBJ2-2|17|-
CASSQGGAGQGLEELFF
TGTGCCAGCAGCCAAGGGGGGGCGGGACAGGGGCTGGAGGAGCTGTTTTTT
>TRBV6-6|-|TRBJ1-5|14|-
CASSEWGRPSTQHF
TGTGCCAGCAGTGAGTGGGGGAGGCCCTCGACCCAGCATTTT
>TRBV6-6|TRBD2|TRBJ2-1|14|-
CASIRLAGNNEQFF
TGTGCCAGCATACGGCTAGCGGGGAACAATGAGCAGTTCTTC
>TRBV27|-|TRBJ2-1|14|-
CASSLSTAGNEQFF
TGTGCCAGCAGTTTATCAACGGCAGGCAATGAGCAGTTCTTC
>TRBV2|-|TRBJ1-1|15|once
CASSEALGGGTEAFF
TGTGCCAGCAGTGAAGCGCTAGGGGGGGGCACTGAAGCTTTCTTT
>TRBV18|-|TRBJ1-1|15|few
CASSQAYRDGAEAFF
TGTGCCAGCTCACAAGCCTACAGGGACGGCGCTGAAGCTTTCTTT
>TRBV19|-|TRBJ1-3|16|-
CASTKERRNSGNTIYF
TGTGCCAGTACTAAAGAACGCAGAAACTCTGGAAACACCATATATTTT
>TRBV5-4|TRBD1|TRBJ1-6|17|few
CASSLIPGQGVNSPLHF
TGTGCCAGCAGTCTCATTCCGGGACAGGGAGTGAATTCACCCCTCCACTTT
>TRBV7-2|-|TRBJ2-7|16|few
CASSLVLASPLYEQYF
TGTGCCAGCAGCTTAGTACTAGCAAGCCCCCTCTACGAGCAGTACTTC
>TRBV11-2|-|TRBJ1-6|15|-
CASSVVTLSNSPLHF
TGTGCCAGCAGCGTCGTGACCCTTAGCAATTCACCCCTCCACTTT
>TRBV29-1|TRBD1|TRBJ2-7|15|-
CSAYLGQGGLYEQYF
TGCAGCGCCTACTTGGGACAGGGTGGTTTATACGAGCAGTACTTC
>TRBV30|TRBD1|TRBJ1-2|13|-
CACTRGSNYGYTF
TGTGCCTGTACCAGGGGGTCCAACTATGGCTACACCTTC
>TRBV28|TRBD2|TRBJ2-1|17|-
CASSLGLAGGKDNEQFF
TGTGCCAGCAGCCTGGGACTAGCGGGAGGGAAGGACAATGAGCAGTTCTTC